The 27 T cell receptor beta chains in this list originate from one sample, sequenced in a study of cytomegalovirus exposure and HLA in healthy donors. PCR used 60 Vbeta primers and 13 Jbeta primers. TCRdb's table, derived via immunoSEQ multiplex PCR, lists solely in-frame clones and lacks some. The data show around 100,000 clones, roughly 79% seen once. The specimen was PBMCs. The origin of the receptors is a man between 45 and 60 years old in good health and CMV-seropositive.

The V and J genes are TRBV5-1 and TRBJ2-4; 9 bases agree with TRBD1. Per the germline V gene, CDR1 is SGHRS and CDR2 is YFSETQ. This CDR3 region has 15 residues. The trim removed 7 bases at V and 9 bases at J, leaving 14 bases unmatched. The CDR3 sequence: CASAKGDREFFIQYF. The CDR3 DNA is TGCGCCAGCGCCAAGGGGGACAGGGAGTTTTTCATTCAGTACTTC.

The chain is built from TRBV7-2 and TRBJ2-2, with D possibly matching TRBD2 (5 bases). Germline lookup yields CDR1 SGHTA and CDR2 FQGNSA. Trimming shortened V by 1 base and J by 5 bases, and 8 bases separated the two germline ends. The CDR3 is made up of 14 amino acids. The CDR3 region is CASSLVRGTGELFF. CDR3 DNA: TGTGCCAGCAGCTTAGTCCGCGGGACCGGGGAGCTGTTTTTT.

The chain is built from TRBV7-2 and TRBJ1-3; 7 positions agree with TRBD1. The CDR3 covers 14 residues. Germline CDR1 reads SGHTA; CDR2 reads FQGNSA. Unmatched junction bases numbered 3, after V lost 4 bases and J lost 3 bases. The CDR3 sequence is CASSSWTGGNTIYF. CDR3 bases: TGTGCCAGCAGCTCCTGGACAGGTGGAAACACCATATATTTT. The variable domain in full, completed from reference TRBV7-2 and TRBJ1-3, reads GAGVSQSPSNKVTEKGKDVELRCDPISGHTALYWYRQSLGQGLEFLIYFQGNSAPDKSGLPSDRFSAERTGGSVSTLTIQRTQQEDSAVYLCASSSWTGGNTIYFGEGSWLTVV.

With respect to this clone: Additional DNA sequences in this sample encode the identical CDR3. V and J are TRBV6-4 and TRBJ2-5, with D possibly matching TRBD2 (5 bases). V shed 8 bases and J shed 5 bases, with 21 bases lying between them. Per the germline V gene, CDR1 is MRHNA and CDR2 is SNTAGT. The CDR3 consists of 15 residues. CDR3 DNA: TGTGCCAGCTCCCCCCTTAGCGCATGGCAGGAGACCCAGTACTTC. Residues: CASSPLSAWQETQYF.

V usage is TRBV9 and J usage is TRBJ2-1; no clear D gene. Germline loops: CDR1 SGDLS, CDR2 YYNGEE. Trimming removed 4 bases from V and 5 bases from J, with 13 bases in between. The CDR3 has 14 residues. CDR3 loop: CASSPQSHHNEQFF. In nucleotides, the CDR3 is TGTGCCAGCAGCCCCCAGTCCCACCACAATGAGCAGTTCTTC. Based on the CDR3 plus reference TRBV9 and TRBJ2-1, the full variable domain is DSGVTQTPKHLITATGQRVTLRCSPRSGDLSVYWYQQSLDQGLQFLIQYYNGEERAKGNILERFSAQQFPDLHSELNLSSLELGDSALYFCASSPQSHHNEQFFGPGTRLTVL.

The rearrangement joins TRBV6-1 to TRBJ2-7; D remains unclear. This CDR3 spans 11 amino acids. Germline V gives CDR1 MNHNS, CDR2 SASEGT. The ends were cut back, 7 bases at V and 4 bases at J, with 8 bases in the middle. The CDR3 spells CASTSSYEQYF. The DNA of the CDR3 is TGTGCCAGCACCTCTTCTTACGAGCAGTACTTC.

The chain employs TRBV28 and TRBJ1-5; the match to TRBD1 covers 10 bases. The CDR3 runs to 15 residues. Germline V CDR1 and CDR2: MDHEN, SYDVKM. After removal of 10 bases from V and 5 bases from J, the junction contained 11 bases not matched to a gene. The CDR3 reads CAIGTGAFRDQPQHF. In DNA form, the CDR3 reads TGTGCCATTGGGACAGGGGCTTTTAGGGATCAGCCCCAGCATTTT.

V is TRBV28 and J is TRBJ1-4, with TRBD1 matching over 8 bases. Germline V lookup: CDR1 MDHEN, CDR2 SYDVKM. The V segment lost 7 bases and the J segment 7 bases; nucleotides outside the gene matches: 8. The CDR3 is made up of 14 amino acids. CDR3 bases: TGTGCCAGCACCAAGGACAGGGCGGTTGAAAAACTGTTTTTT. Protein sequence: CASTKDRAVEKLFF.

The V gene is TRBV6-1, the J gene TRBJ1-2; 12 nucleotides agree with TRBD1. The germline gives CDR1 MNHNS, CDR2 SASEGT. With V trimmed by 6 bases and J by 7 bases, 6 bases remained unmatched. CDR3 size: 14 residues. The CDR3 here is CASRAGTGGLGYTF. The CDR3 DNA reads TGTGCCAGCAGAGCCGGGACAGGGGGCCTTGGCTACACCTTC.

The V and J genes are TRBV10-3 and TRBJ1-6; 7 nucleotides align to TRBD1. Germline V CDR1 and CDR2: ENHRY, SYGVKD. V dropped 0 bases and J dropped 9; count of bases not matched to a gene: 5. The CDR3 contains 15 residues. This CDR3 reads CAISESTGRSSPLHF. For the CDR3, the DNA is TGTGCCATCAGTGAGTCGACAGGGCGTAGTTCACCCCTCCACTTT.

V gene TRBV5-4 combines with J gene TRBJ2-5, with 13 bases matching TRBD2. This CDR3 has 19 amino acids. After removal of 2 bases from V and 2 bases from J, the junction contained 12 bases not matched to a gene. CDR1 and CDR2 (germline): SGHNT, YYREEE (reference sequence). For the CDR3, the DNA is TGTGCCAGCAGCTTTGGGAGGGGACTAGCGGGACTGGGGCAAGAGACCCAGTACTTC. Translation gives CASSFGRGLAGLGQETQYF. The full variable domain, its missing parts supplied by reference TRBV5-4 and TRBJ2-5, is ETGVTQSPTHLIKTRGQQVTLRCSSQSGHNTVSWYQQALGQGPQFIFQYYREEENGRGNFPPRFSGLQFPNYSSELNVNALELDDSALYLCASSFGRGLAGLGQETQYFGPGTRLLVL.

The V gene is TRBV15, the J gene TRBJ2-1, with TRBD2 as a possible D gene (5 bases). V was trimmed by 6 bases and J by 0 bases, leaving 12 bases between them. CDR3 length: 15 amino acids. Germline CDR1 reads LNHNV; CDR2 reads YYDKDF (reference sequence). Here the CDR3 DNA reads TGTGCCACCAGGGAGAAGCGGAGCTCCTACAATGAGCAGTTCTTC. Residues: CATREKRSSYNEQFF.

This chain links TRBV23-1 with TRBJ1-5; 9 bases match TRBD1. TRBV23-1 is noted as an ORF with a role that remains uncertain. J lost 3 bases, V lost 0 bases, and 6 bases had no gene match. The CDR3 contains 17 residues. CDR3 region: CASSQSGGTGYNQPQHF. CDR3 bases: TGCGCCAGCAGTCAATCGGGTGGGACAGGGTACAATCAGCCCCAGCATTTT.

This chain links TRBV7-9 with TRBJ1-4, with 10 bases matching TRBD1. Germline assignment: CDR1 SEHNR and CDR2 FQNEAQ (reference sequence). Germline trimming cut 5 bases from V and 3 bases from J; bases unmatched to any gene: 9. The CDR3 is made up of 17 amino acids. The CDR3 DNA follows: TGTGCCAGCAGCCAGCGACAGGGGGCGGAACCTAATGAAAAACTGTTTTTT. This encodes CASSQRQGAEPNEKLFF.

This chain links TRBV7-8 with TRBJ1-1; the D gene is possibly TRBD1 (6 bases). Germline values: CDR1 SGHVS, CDR2 FQNEAQ. Deletions cut 5 bases from V and 0 bases from J, with 13 bases between. CDR3 length equals 15 residues. The CDR3 protein is CASSPRGGVNTEAFF. The CDR3 region has the DNA TGTGCCAGCAGCCCGAGAGGGGGGGTGAACACTGAAGCTTTCTTT.

This clone was recorded a few times. This chain uses TRBV18 with TRBJ2-1; the match to TRBD2 covers 9 bases. The germline gives CDR1 KGHSH, CDR2 LQKENI. The CDR3 covers 16 residues. Losses at the gene ends were 3 bases for V and 6 bases for J; bases not matched to a gene: 9. In DNA form, the CDR3 reads TGTGCCAGCTCACCGGTCGGTAGCGGGAGTGGCAATGAGCAGTTCTTC. Amino acids: CASSPVGSGSGNEQFF. The whole variable domain, filled in from reference TRBV18 and TRBJ2-1, reads NAGVMQNPRHLVRRRGQEARLRCSPMKGHSHVYWYRQLPEEGLKFMVYLQKENIIDESGMPKERFSAEFPKEGPSILRIQQVVRGDSAAYFCASSPVGSGSGNEQFFGPGTRLTVL.

This chain's CDR3 is CASSFRGIKDTQYF. CDR3 in DNA: TGTGCCAGCAGTTTTCGGGGGATCAAGGATACGCAGTATTTT. J is TRBJ2-3 and V is TRBV27; TRBD2 is a possible D gene (6 bases). Trimming took off 3 bases at V and 6 bases at J, with 13 bases between the two ends. The CDR3 totals 14 residues. In germline, CDR1 is MNHEY, CDR2 SMNVEV (reference sequence).

This rearrangement joins TRBV6-5 to TRBJ2-7; 12 bases align to TRBD1. Germline V CDR1 and CDR2: MNHEY, SVGAGI. The CDR3 covers 16 residues. The V and J ends lost 1 base and 5 bases, in that order; junction bases with no gene match: 6. This CDR3 reads CASSYLSGQGAHEQYF. CDR3 DNA sequence: TGTGCCAGCAGTTACTTATCGGGACAGGGGGCCCACGAGCAGTACTTC.

The chain combines TRBV27 with TRBJ2-2, with 7 bases identical to TRBD1. The germline V gene encodes CDR1 MNHEY and CDR2 SMNVEV (reference sequence). Trimming took 8 bases from V and 1 from J; bases not matched to a gene: 7. The CDR3 loop spans 15 amino acids. The CDR3 spells CASRLDRVNTGELFF. DNA of the CDR3: TGTGCCAGCCGCCTAGACAGGGTGAACACCGGGGAGCTGTTTTTT.

The gene calls are TRBV7-9 and TRBJ2-5; 8 bases are a match to TRBD2. This CDR3 comprises 14 residues. Germline V CDR1 and CDR2: SEHNR, FQNEAQ (reference sequence). Unmatched junction bases numbered 3, after V lost 5 bases and J lost 1 base. The CDR3 nucleotides read TGTGCCAGCAGCCCCACTAGCGGCCAAGAGACCCAGTACTTC. This sequence encodes CASSPTSGQETQYF.

V gene TRBV27 combines with J gene TRBJ2-5; TRBD2 matches at 10 bases. V trimming: 7 bases; J trimming: 2 bases; junction bases outside the gene matches: 13. Germline CDR1 MNHEY, CDR2 SMNVEV (reference sequence). The CDR3 consists of 17 residues. DNA for the CDR3: TGTGCCAGCACCCGATCCGGGACTAGCGTATTACAAGAGACCCAGTACTTC. Amino acids: CASTRSGTSVLQETQYF.

The chain joins TRBV5-4 to TRBJ2-1; tentative D call: TRBD2 (6 bases). V was shortened by 5 bases and J by 5 bases, with 8 bases between the two germline ends. The CDR3 contains 12 residues. The germline V gene has CDR1 SGHNT and CDR2 YYREEE (reference sequence). The CDR3, as DNA: TGTGCCAGCAGGCGGGAAAACAATGAGCAGTTCTTC. Its protein is CASRRENNEQFF.

The V gene is TRBV15, the J gene TRBJ2-3, with a possible D match to TRBD2 (7 bases). V lost 0 bases and J lost 4, with 17 bases in between. The CDR3 runs 17 residues. Germline assignment: CDR1 LNHNV and CDR2 YYDKDF (reference sequence). In nucleotides, the CDR3 is TGTGCCACCAGCAGAGATAGGCGGGGGAGGGGGGCAGATACGCAGTATTTT. The encoded protein is CATSRDRRGRGADTQYF.

Comments on this clone: No conserved phenylalanine or tryptophan ends this CDR3, so it is likely a read error. The limits of the CDR3 on the DNA are not certain, so only TCRdb's listed CDR3 is given. The chain has TRBV10-3 and TRBJ1-4; the table's D gene call, TRBD1, was not cross checked with the DNA. Germline lookup yields CDR1 ENHRY and CDR2 SYGVKD. The CDR3 sequence runs 8 residues, both termini included. The CDR3: CAISGQNP.

The chain joins TRBV10-3 to TRBJ1-5; no firm D call. Per the germline V gene, CDR1 is ENHRY and CDR2 is SYGVKD. This CDR3 spans 13 amino acids. Deletions cut 4 bases from V and 7 bases from J, with 11 bases between. CDR3 amino acids: CAISGEGTQPQHF. Here the CDR3 DNA reads TGTGCCATCAGTGGAGAGGGAACACAGCCCCAGCATTTT.

The chain employs TRBV6-1 and TRBJ2-7, with D perhaps matching TRBD2 (6 bases). In germline, CDR1 is MNHNS, CDR2 SASEGT. V dropped 7 bases and J dropped 5 bases, with 18 bases sitting between them. There are 14 residues in the CDR3. CDR3 coding DNA: TGTGCCAGCACACTAGAGAGGAGGGACCACGAGCAGTACTTC. The encoded protein is CASTLERRDHEQYF.

This chain joins TRBV29-1 and TRBJ2-1; D remains unclear. The CDR3 runs to 14 residues. Trimming pared 3 bases from V and 0 bases from J, leaving 9 bases between. The V gene's germline CDR1 is SQVTM and CDR2 ANQGSEA. CDR3 DNA: TGCAGCGTTGACAGCGAGAGCTCCTACAATGAGCAGTTCTTC. Protein sequence: CSVDSESSYNEQFF.